A single sample gave rise to the 14 T cell receptor beta chains below, sequenced in a study of CD8 T cells in ankylosing spondylitis. TCRdb re-called the 5' RACE reads through MiXCR, storing one row per CDR3 protein. The table shows nearly 250,000 distinct CDR3 sequences, with 30% to 40% occurring only once. The sequenced sample was blood, either unsorted or a sorted T cell fraction (not recorded which). Source of these receptors: a male donor with ankylosing spondylitis or in good health (not recorded which).

The J gene is TRBJ2-1, the V gene TRBV20-1, with 8 bases that match TRBD2. The CDR3 runs 16 residues. Germline V gives CDR1 DFQATT, CDR2 SNEGSKA (reference sequence). The junction had 7 bases not matched to a gene; V was cut back by 1 base and J by 2 bases. The CDR3 nucleotides read TGCAGTGCTAGAGGGAGTGCGGGGGGCACCTACAATGAGCAGTTCTTC. This translates into CSARGSAGGTYNEQFF.

This chain connects TRBV12-3 or TRBV12-4 to TRBJ2-5; a weak D match, TRBD1 (6 bases). The length of the CDR3 is 12 residues. V shed 7 bases and J shed 5 bases, with 11 bases lying between them. The CDR3 DNA follows: TGTGCCAGCACAGACAGGCGGGAGACCCAGTACTTC. It codes for CASTDRRETQYF.

This clonotype was detected only a few times. The chain joins TRBV12-3 or TRBV12-4 to TRBJ2-4; D is undetermined. The CDR3 loop spans 14 amino acids. Trimming removed 6 bases from V and 0 bases from J, with 9 bases in between. The CDR3 sequence is CASSLALAKNIQYF. The CDR3 nucleotides read TGTGCCAGCAGCCTCGCTCTAGCCAAAAACATTCAGTACTTC.

In DNA form, the CDR3 reads TGTGCCAGCACTAAACAGGGGGACACCGGGGAGCTGTTTTTT. It is translated as CASTKQGDTGELFF. The chain carries TRBV7-9 and TRBJ2-2, with 8 bases identical to TRBD1. Germline-derived CDR1 and CDR2 are SEHNR and FQNEAQ (reference sequence). Trimming at V came to 7 bases and at J to 3 bases, leaving 4 bases not matched to a gene. There are 14 residues in the CDR3. The full variable domain, in which reference TRBV7-9 and TRBJ2-2 provide the parts outside the CDR3, is DTGVSQNPRHKITKRGQNVTFRCDPISEHNRLYWYRQTLGQGPEFLTYFQNEAQLEKSRLLSDRFSAERPKGSFSTLEIQRTEQGDSAMYLCASTKQGDTGELFFGEGSRLTVL.

This chain uses TRBV20-1 with TRBJ2-2; D is unresolved. This CDR3 has 12 residues. V was shortened by 3 bases and J by 13 bases, with 15 bases between the two germline ends. Germline lookup yields CDR1 DFQATT and CDR2 SNEGSKA (reference sequence). CDR3 sequence (DNA): TGCAGTGCTAGGTCACCGGCAAGTGGGCTGTTTTTT. Amino acids: CSARSPASGLFF.

There are many counts of this clonotype. One end of the junction is discordant with germline, which a read error may explain. This chain joins TRBV29-1 and TRBJ2-7; the D gene is possibly TRBD2 (6 bases). The CDR3 totals 12 residues. Per the germline V gene, CDR1 is SQVTM and CDR2 is ANQGSEA. DNA for the CDR3: TGCAGCGTGAAAACTAGCTCCCACGAGCAGTACTTC. Protein product: CSVKTSSHEQYF.

The chain couples TRBV25-1 to TRBJ1-3; D is possibly TRBD1 (5 bases). The germline V gene has CDR1 MGHDK and CDR2 SYGVNS. Trimming removed 6 bases from V and 0 bases from J, with 15 bases in between. This CDR3 has 16 residues. The CDR3 reads CASRGTGTGSGNTIYF. CDR3 nucleotide sequence: TGTGCCAGCAGAGGAACCGGGACGGGCTCTGGAAACACCATATATTTT.

This clonotype was detected a few times. The chain couples TRBV5-1 to TRBJ2-1; the D is unclear. The CDR3 has 13 residues. Germline loops: CDR1 SGHRS, CDR2 YFSETQ. V gave up 0 bases and J gave up 6 bases, with 7 bases separating them. As DNA, the CDR3 is TGCGCCAGCAGCTTGGGGTGGGGCAATGAGCAGTTCTTC. It codes for CASSLGWGNEQFF.

The chain recombines TRBV7-9 with TRBJ1-3, with unresolved D. The V and J ends lost 6 bases and 1 base respectively, with 13 bases between them. Per germline, CDR1 SEHNR and CDR2 FQNEAQ (reference sequence). The CDR3 spans 15 residues. CDR3 region: CASRLFPYSGNTIYF. The CDR3 DNA sequence: TGTGCCAGCAGACTCTTCCCGTATTCTGGAAACACCATATATTTT.

This CDR3 reads CASSQDHGLGQPQHF. CDR3 nucleotide sequence: TGCGCCAGCAGCCAAGATCACGGGTTAGGTCAGCCCCAGCATTTT. The chain recombines TRBV4-1 with TRBJ1-5; D gene unclear. CDR1 and CDR2 (germline): MGHRA, YSYEKL. The germline V and J ends were trimmed by 0 bases and 6 bases, with 12 bases remaining between them. The CDR3 is 15 amino acids.

This clonotype has just one count. V is TRBV7-9 and J is TRBJ2-1; 9 nucleotides align to TRBD2. V lost 2 bases, J lost 8 bases, and 13 bases stayed unmatched. CDR3 size: 17 residues. CDR1 and CDR2 (germline): SEHNR, FQNEAQ (reference sequence). In DNA form, the CDR3 reads TGTGCCAGCAGCTTAATAGCCCTGGGACTAGCCGGAGATGAGCAGTTCTTC. It encodes CASSLIALGLAGDEQFF.

The chain couples TRBV11-2 to TRBJ2-6; D perhaps matches TRBD1 (5 bases). The CDR3 loop spans 16 amino acids. V was trimmed by 5 bases and J by 4 bases, leaving 15 bases between them. Germline CDR1 SGHAT, CDR2 FQNNGV. The CDR3 bases are TGTGCCAGCAGCGGCCTCGAAGGGGCCGGGGCCAACGTCCTGACTTTC. Residues: CASSGLEGAGANVLTF.

In its sample, this clonotype was seen a few times. The gene calls are TRBV7-8 and TRBJ2-5; D gene unclear. The V gene's germline CDR1 is SGHVS and CDR2 FQNEAQ. The V end was cut by 5 bases, the J end by 1 base, with 17 bases between. This CDR3 is built from 16 residues. The DNA for the CDR3 is TGTGCCAGCAGCCCCCGCTGGACCTTACCCCAAGAGACCCAGTACTTC. The encoded protein is CASSPRWTLPQETQYF.

The chain recombines TRBV7-3 with TRBJ2-5; TRBD2 matches at 10 bases. The V gene's germline CDR1 is SGHTA and CDR2 FQGTGA. This CDR3 is built from 15 residues. V lost 5 bases to trimming and J lost 3 bases; unmatched junction nucleotides: 6. The CDR3, as DNA: TGTGCCAGCAGCCCGACAGCGGGGGGGAAAGAGACCCAGTACTTC. Translated, it gives CASSPTAGGKETQYF.